This T cell receptor (beta chain) was captured in a study of T cell changes during pregnancy in multiple sclerosis. V was cut by 1 base and J by 0 bases, with 10 bases left in between. The CDR3 runs 15 residues. The germline CDR1 and CDR2 sequences are SGHNT and YENEEA. Libraries were prepared by immunoSEQ multiplex PCR; TCRdb keeps only in-frame clonotypes and omits some of them. This table holds tens of thousands of clones, roughly 93% found once. This chain links TRBV11-3 with TRBJ2-7; D might be TRBD1 (6 bases). The sequence came from a female donor in good health, enrolled as a control in a pregnancy study. The sample here was peripheral blood, taken in the second trimester of pregnancy. CDR3 residues: CASSLGGDNSYEQYF. The CDR3 bases are TGTGCCAGCAGCTTAGGTGGGGACAACTCCTACGAGCAGTACTTC.